Listed below are T cell receptor beta chains from one sample, sequenced in a study of cytomegalovirus exposure and HLA in healthy donors. Generated by immunoSEQ multiplex PCR, the TCRdb table keeps only in-frame clones and is missing some. Of 55,000 to 80,000 clones in the sample, around 70% were seen once. The sequencing sample was made of PBMCs. These receptors were taken from a woman aged 25 to 45 in good health and CMV-seropositive. Each CDR3 is given with its conserved first and last residue. Each record gives: V gene, D gene, J gene, clone size, CDR3 DNA, CDR3 protein. The D gene is left open where the match is weak. Some rows have no size entry. The others give once, few or many, or a class for an expanded clone.

>TRBV19|TRBD1|TRBJ2-7|-
TGTGCCAGTAGTCCAGGACAGGGGTTGTCCTACGAGCAGTACTTC
CASSPGQGLSYEQYF
>TRBV29-1|-|TRBJ2-1|-
TGCAGCGCCTCTGGGGGGAGCTCCTACAATGAGCAGTTCTTC
CSASGGSSYNEQFF
>TRBV29-1|TRBD1|TRBJ1-1|-
TGCAGCGGTTTGCCGGGACAGGGGATGAACACTGAAGCTTTCTTT
CSGLPGQGMNTEAFF
>TRBV6-5|-|TRBJ1-2|-
TGTGCCAGCAGGCCCTTCCCGACCGGGGATGGCTACACCTTC
CASRPFPTGDGYTF
>TRBV6-6|-|TRBJ2-7|-
TGTGCCAGCAGTTACTACTCTAACCCCTACGAGCAGTACTTC
CASSYYSNPYEQYF
>TRBV30|-|TRBJ1-4|-
TGTGCCTGGAGTGTTCGTGGGGCGTTGGATGAAAAACTGTTTTTT
CAWSVRGALDEKLFF
>TRBV28|-|TRBJ1-4|once
TGTGCCAGCAGTTTATGGGGCGATGGGCGAGTCGAAAAACTGTTTTTT
CASSLWGDGRVEKLFF
>TRBV7-2|-|TRBJ1-5|-
TGTGCCAGCAGCCAAGGGGGTCCTTCGCCCCAGCATTTT
CASSQGGPSPQHF
>TRBV4-3|-|TRBJ2-7|-
TGCGCCAGCAGCCAAGGCAGGGGGGCTAACTACGAGCAGTACTTC
CASSQGRGANYEQYF
>TRBV29-1|-|TRBJ1-1|-
TGCAGCGGGTCAACAGGGAACACTGAAGCTTTCTTT
CSGSTGNTEAFF
>TRBV6-5|TRBD1|TRBJ2-7|-
TGTGCCAGCAGTTACTCGGGACAGGGGCGCTACGAGCAGTACTTC
CASSYSGQGRYEQYF
>TRBV6-5|TRBD2|TRBJ2-4|-
TGTGCCAGCCGCCTTGGGGGGCGGGGGGACATTCAGTACTTC
CASRLGGRGDIQYF
>TRBV14|-|TRBJ2-7|-
TGTGCCAGCAGCCCTCAACAGGGAACGGGATTCGGGCAGTACTTC
CASSPQQGTGFGQYF
>TRBV27|-|TRBJ1-1|-
TGTGCCAGCAGTTTATTCGGTCTGAACACTGAAGCTTTCTTT
CASSLFGLNTEAFF
>TRBV9|-|TRBJ2-1|-
TGTGCCAGCAGCTCTGTAGCGGAGTACAATGAGCAGTTCTTC
CASSSVAEYNEQFF
>TRBV11-2|-|TRBJ1-1|few
TGTGCCAGCAGCACAAGGGGAGGGAACACTGAAGCTTTCTTT
CASSTRGGNTEAFF
>TRBV6-5|TRBD1|TRBJ1-5|-
TGTGCCAGCAGATCCACAGGGGGCGCCCAGCATTTT
CASRSTGGAQHF
>TRBV19|-|TRBJ2-5|-
TGTGCCAGTACCGATGGGGGGAGGGAGACCCAGTACTTC
CASTDGGRETQYF
>TRBV2|-|TRBJ2-3|-
TGTGCCAGCAGGCAGACCGATGGTCAGGGTACGCAGTATTTT
CASRQTDGQGTQYF
>TRBV2|-|TRBJ2-7|-
TGTGCCAGCAGTGAATGGCAGGTTACCTACGAGCAGTACTTC
CASSEWQVTYEQYF
>TRBV4-1|-|TRBJ1-5|-
TGCGCCAGCAGCCAAGGGTCAGGGTACAATCAGCCCCAGCATTTT
CASSQGSGYNQPQHF
>TRBV18|TRBD2|TRBJ2-3|once
TGTGCCAGCTCACCCGGACTAGCGGGCACAGATACGCAGTATTTT
CASSPGLAGTDTQYF
>TRBV28|TRBD1|TRBJ1-2|-
TGTGCCAGCAGTTTATTAACAGGGGACTATGGCTACACCTTC
CASSLLTGDYGYTF
>TRBV28|-|TRBJ1-3|few
TGTGCCAGCCGTGGTGCCTCTAAGGGAAACACCATATATTTT
CASRGASKGNTIYF
>TRBV29-1|TRBD1|TRBJ1-1|-
TGCAGCGCAGCAGGGACAGCGGGTAAAGCTTTCTTT
CSAAGTAGKAFF
>TRBV10-3|TRBD1|TRBJ1-2|-
TGTGCCATCAGTGAGTCCGGGACAGGTAAAAGCAAGAACTATGGCTACACCTTC
CAISESGTGKSKNYGYTF
>TRBV7-9|-|TRBJ2-1|-
TGTGCCAGCAGCTTAGAGGGGTTTGGGTCTGATGAGCAGTTCTTC
CASSLEGFGSDEQFF
>TRBV30|TRBD1|TRBJ1-4|-
TGTGCCGGGAGGACAGGGGCGGCTGAAAAACTGTTTTTT
CAGRTGAAEKLFF
>TRBV19|-|TRBJ2-7|-
TGTGCCAGTAGCCCCGGACAGTTCGAGCAGTACTTC
CASSPGQFEQYF
>TRBV13|TRBD2|TRBJ2-5|-
TGTGCCAGCAGCTCCTCTAGCGGGAACGTGACCCAGTACTTC
CASSSSSGNVTQYF
>TRBV30|TRBD1|TRBJ2-7|few
TGTGCCTGGGCAGGGGGATCCTACGAGCAGTACTTC
CAWAGGSYEQYF
>TRBV30|-|TRBJ1-1|-
TGTGCCTGGTCCGCGGGGGTGAGGGATGAAGCTTTCTTT
CAWSAGVRDEAFF
>TRBV10-3|-|TRBJ2-7|-
TGTGCCACGCAGGGTTACCACGAGCAGTACTTC
CATQGYHEQYF
>TRBV7-2|TRBD1|TRBJ1-1|-
TGTGCCAGCAGCTTAGGCCACAGGGGCAGCCGTGAAGCTTTCTTT
CASSLGHRGSREAFF
>TRBV6-5|TRBD1|TRBJ1-1|-
TGTGCCAGCAGTCCGTCCGGGACAGCAGTTGTTGAAGCTTTCTTT
CASSPSGTAVVEAFF
>TRBV4-1|-|TRBJ2-7|-
TGCGCCAGCAGCCACCCCGGGCTCGGGGCCTACGAGCAGTACTTC
CASSHPGLGAYEQYF
>TRBV20-1|-|TRBJ1-1|-
TGCAGTGCTGGTAGTAACACTGAAGCTTTCTTT
CSAGSNTEAFF
>TRBV5-1|-|TRBJ2-7|-
TGCGCCAGCAGCTTGGATGCGTATACCTACGAGCAGTACTTC
CASSLDAYTYEQYF
>TRBV15|-|TRBJ2-1|few
TGTGCCACCAGCAGCCGCGGGTCTGTTCGGAATGAGCAGTTCTTC
CATSSRGSVRNEQFF
>TRBV7-9|-|TRBJ2-5|once
TGTGCCAGCAGCTTAGTTCGGGAGCAAGAGACCCAGTACTTC
CASSLVREQETQYF
>TRBV11-2|-|TRBJ2-7|-
TGTGCCAGCAGCTTAAGGGGTCTTGGCTCCTACGAGCAGTACTTC
CASSLRGLGSYEQYF
>TRBV6-5|TRBD2|TRBJ2-1|few
TGTGCCAGCAGTTACAGGCTAGCGGGATACAATGAGCAGTTCTTC
CASSYRLAGYNEQFF
>TRBV6-5|TRBD1|TRBJ1-3|-
TGTGCCAGCGGGACAGGACACTCTGGAAACACCATATATTTT
CASGTGHSGNTIYF